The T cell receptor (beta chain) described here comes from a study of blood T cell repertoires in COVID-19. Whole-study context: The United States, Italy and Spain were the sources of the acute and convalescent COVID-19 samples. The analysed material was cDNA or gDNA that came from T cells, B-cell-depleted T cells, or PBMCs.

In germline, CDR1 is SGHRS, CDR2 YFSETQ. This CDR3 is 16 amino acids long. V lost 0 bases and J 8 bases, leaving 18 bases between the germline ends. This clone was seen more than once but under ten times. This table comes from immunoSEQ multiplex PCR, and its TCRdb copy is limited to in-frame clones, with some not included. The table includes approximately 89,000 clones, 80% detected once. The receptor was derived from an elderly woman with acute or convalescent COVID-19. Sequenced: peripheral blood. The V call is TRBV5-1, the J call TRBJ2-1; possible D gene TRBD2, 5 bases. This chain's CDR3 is CASSLEAGGPSDEQFF. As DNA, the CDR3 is TGCGCCAGCAGCTTGGAAGCAGGAGGACCCTCCGATGAGCAGTTCTTC.